One sample yielded the 27 T cell receptor beta chains listed below, sequenced in a study of beta chain features in type 1 diabetes. Every isolated RNA sample was fully reverse transcribed, so sequencing captured expressed TCRB transcripts. Data came from immunoSEQ multiplex PCR; TCRdb stores just in-frame clones and leaves some out. The table has about 620,000 clones, about 14% seen once. The sequencing input was naive CD4+ T cells from blood. All receptors come from a man aged 18 to 29 in good health.

In this sample, this clone turned up a few times. The chain employs TRBV28 and TRBJ2-7, with 7 nucleotides matching TRBD1. The CDR3 contains 15 residues. The V segment lost 6 bases and the J segment 2 bases; nucleotides outside the gene matches: 10. Per the germline V gene, CDR1 is MDHEN and CDR2 is SYDVKM. The CDR3 sequence: CASRLPGQTTYEQYF. In nucleotides, the CDR3 is TGTGCCAGCAGACTACCGGGACAGACTACCTACGAGCAGTACTTC. Full variable domain (rest looked up from reference TRBV28 and TRBJ2-7): DVKVTQSSRYLVKRTGEKVFLECVQDMDHENMFWYRQDPGLGLRLIYFSYDVKMKEKGDIPEGYSVSREKKERFSLILESASTNQTSMYLCASRLPGQTTYEQYFGPGTRLTVT.

The chain couples TRBV9 to TRBJ1-5; maybe TRBD1 (5 bases). CDR1 and CDR2 (germline): SGDLS, YYNGEE. This CDR3 region has 15 residues. Trimming took off 10 bases at V and 3 bases at J, with 20 bases between the two ends. The CDR3 loop reads CAGGTTSPPNQPQHF. The CDR3 DNA follows: TGTGCCGGGGGGACCACTTCACCGCCCAATCAGCCCCAGCATTTT. Full variable domain (rest looked up from reference TRBV9 and TRBJ1-5): DSGVTQTPKHLITATGQRVTLRCSPRSGDLSVYWYQQSLDQGLQFLIQYYNGEERAKGNILERFSAQQFPDLHSELNLSSLELGDSALYFCAGGTTSPPNQPQHFGDGTRLSIL.

This clone was recorded a few times. The chain has TRBV29-1 and TRBJ1-2, with D perhaps matching TRBD1 (5 bases). V gave up 3 bases and J gave up 2 bases, with 13 bases separating them. The CDR3 sequence is 14 residues long. Germline values: CDR1 SQVTM, CDR2 ANQGSEA. The CDR3 here is CSVEGPNYNYGYTF. In nucleotides, the CDR3 is TGCAGCGTTGAGGGACCGAATTACAACTATGGCTACACCTTC.

This clone turned up a few times. V and J are TRBV28 and TRBJ2-2; D not resolved. Trimming left V 4 bases short and J 4 bases short, with 19 bases between. Germline values: CDR1 MDHEN, CDR2 SYDVKM. CDR3 length: 17 residues. The DNA of the CDR3 is TGTGCCAGCAGTTCCCCAGCTCCCGGAGATAGCACCGGGGAGCTGTTTTTT. It encodes CASSSPAPGDSTGELFF.

V and J are TRBV27 and TRBJ1-4, with 8 bases aligning to TRBD1. The CDR3 is made up of 17 amino acids. Germline CDR1 reads MNHEY; CDR2 reads SMNVEV (reference sequence). V trimming: 1 base; J trimming: 0 bases; junction bases outside the gene matches: 4. The CDR3 nucleotides are TGTGCCAGCAGTTTATGGGGACAGGCTGCAACTAATGAAAAACTGTTTTTT. It yields the protein CASSLWGQAATNEKLFF.

This clone was seen a few times. This chain connects TRBV5-1 to TRBJ2-3; 12 bases line up with TRBD2. V shed 4 bases, J shed 0 bases, and the junction held 3 bases outside the gene matches. There are 16 residues in the CDR3. Per the germline V gene, CDR1 is SGHRS and CDR2 is YFSETQ. DNA for the CDR3: TGCGCCAGCAGCCCGACTAGCGGGGGTAGCACAGATACGCAGTATTTT. It yields the protein CASSPTSGGSTDTQYF.

The genes are TRBV28 and TRBJ1-5; D remains unclear. The CDR3 totals 12 residues. In germline, CDR1 is MDHEN, CDR2 SYDVKM. The V and J ends lost 6 bases and 4 bases respectively, with 7 bases between them. The CDR3 here is CASSPQNQPQHF. CDR3 bases: TGTGCCAGCAGCCCTCAGAATCAGCCCCAGCATTTT. Filled out from reference TRBV28 and TRBJ1-5, the complete variable domain reads DVKVTQSSRYLVKRTGEKVFLECVQDMDHENMFWYRQDPGLGLRLIYFSYDVKMKEKGDIPEGYSVSREKKERFSLILESASTNQTSMYLCASSPQNQPQHFGDGTRLSIL.

The CDR3: CASSPHGGSTYEQYF. In nucleotides, the CDR3 is TGTGCCAGCAGTCCCCATGGTGGGAGTACTTACGAGCAGTACTTC. The V and J genes are TRBV28 and TRBJ2-7; weak D call: TRBD2 (5 bases). Trimming removed 5 bases at V and 4 bases at J, with 18 bases between. The germline V gene encodes CDR1 MDHEN and CDR2 SYDVKM. The CDR3 is 15 residues long.

This clone was observed a few times. V and J are TRBV9 and TRBJ2-2; possibly TRBD1 for D (5 bases). The germline gives CDR1 SGDLS, CDR2 YYNGEE. Trimming stripped 4 bases from V and 3 bases from J, with 16 bases between. This CDR3 region has 16 residues. CDR3 DNA: TGTGCCAGCAGCCCCAAGGCAGGGTACGACACCGGGGAGCTGTTTTTT. Translated: CASSPKAGYDTGELFF.

This clone was counted only a few times. V usage is TRBV30 and J usage is TRBJ1-2; D not resolved. The CDR3 covers 13 residues. V lost 2 bases to trimming and J lost 5 bases, with 12 bases between them. CDR1 and CDR2 (germline): GTSNPN, SVGIG (reference sequence). The DNA for the CDR3 is TGTGCCTGGAGTATCCTTGGAGGTTATGGCTACACCTTC. Translation gives CAWSILGGYGYTF.

There are a few counts of this clone. The chain has TRBV5-4 and TRBJ1-1; the D is unclear. The CDR3 length is 14 residues. Per germline, CDR1 SGHNT and CDR2 YYREEE (reference sequence). Between the trimmed V and J ends, which lost 0 bases and 0 bases, there was a span of 6 bases. The CDR3 DNA is TGTGCCAGCAGCTTGGGTGGCTTGAACACTGAAGCTTTCTTT. Its translation is CASSLGGLNTEAFF.

The chain recombines TRBV4-2 with TRBJ2-7; the D is unclear. This CDR3 comprises 11 residues. Trimming cost V 5 bases and J 3 bases, with 5 bases left between them. Germline V CDR1 and CDR2: LGHNA, YNFKEQ. The CDR3 region has the DNA TGTGCCAGCAGCGGTTACTACGAGCAGTACTTC. It specifies CASSGYYEQYF.

This clone was seen a few times. In DNA form, the CDR3 reads TGCGCCAGCAGCCACCCCGGGGAGACCCAGTACTTC. Protein sequence: CASSHPGETQYF. This rearrangement joins TRBV4-1 to TRBJ2-5; D unresolved. Germline V CDR1 and CDR2: MGHRA, YSYEKL. V lost 3 bases, J lost 5 bases, and 7 bases lay in between. There are 12 residues in the CDR3.

The rearrangement joins TRBV10-3 to TRBJ1-2; D is perhaps TRBD1 (6 bases). The CDR3 covers 14 residues. Germline V gene lookup returns CDR1 ENHRY and CDR2 SYGVKD. V was trimmed by 4 bases and J by 3 bases, leaving 12 bases between them. The CDR3 sequence: CAISVTGTHYGYTF. The CDR3 bases are TGTGCCATCAGTGTAACAGGGACCCACTATGGCTACACCTTC.

There are a few counts of this clone. V usage is TRBV6-5 and J usage is TRBJ1-4; D is perhaps TRBD1 (5 bases). Germline CDR1 and CDR2: MNHEY and SVGAGI. Trimming removed 0 bases at V and 5 bases at J, with 10 bases between. The CDR3 is 15 residues long. CDR3 sequence (DNA): TGTGCCAGCAGTTACTCCCTCCCAGGGAATGAAAAACTGTTTTTT. This codes for CASSYSLPGNEKLFF.

A note on this clone: A clone one base away is much larger, so this may be a read error. The V and J genes are TRBV7-9 and TRBJ1-2; no clear D. Germline V gene data show CDR1 as SEHNR and CDR2 as FQNEAQ (reference sequence). This CDR3 region has 10 residues. Trimming removed 1 base from V and 7 bases from J, with 1 base in between. Written as DNA, the CDR3 is TGTGCCAGCAGCTTAGTTGGCTACACCTTC. Protein product: CASSLVGYTF.

This clone has only a few counts. The gene calls are TRBV6-6 and TRBJ1-4; 7 bases map to TRBD1. After removal of 6 bases from V and 8 bases from J, the junction contained 3 bases not matched to a gene. CDR1 and CDR2 from the germline V gene are MNHNY and SVGAGI (reference sequence). The CDR3 totals 12 residues. The CDR3 reads CASSTGVEKLFF. The CDR3 DNA reads TGTGCCAGCAGCACAGGGGTCGAAAAACTGTTTTTT.

There are a few counts of this clone. The rearrangement links TRBV25-1 to TRBJ2-7; 8 nucleotides align to TRBD1. This CDR3 is built from 16 residues. J was trimmed by 2 bases and V by 5 bases; bases with no gene match: 11. Germline CDR1 MGHDK, CDR2 SYGVNS. In DNA, the CDR3 is TGTGCCAGCAGTAATCCTAAGACAGGGGAGGCCTACGAGCAGTACTTC. Residues: CASSNPKTGEAYEQYF.

V usage is TRBV4-3 and J usage is TRBJ2-2; 9 bases are shared with TRBD1. Germline V gene lookup returns CDR1 LGHNA and CDR2 YSLEER. CDR3 length: 21 residues. The ends lost 5 bases at V and 4 bases at J; junction bases unmatched: 23. The CDR3 loop is CASSASETGTGRCMGTGELFF. The CDR3 DNA reads as TGCGCCAGCAGCGCCAGTGAAACCGGGACAGGGCGCTGCATGGGCACCGGGGAGCTGTTTTTT.

The V and J genes are TRBV18 and TRBJ2-7, with D tentatively TRBD1 or TRBD2 (5 bases each). Germline assignment: CDR1 KGHSH and CDR2 LQKENI. The CDR3 extends over 15 amino acids. V was trimmed by 6 bases and J by 5 bases, leaving 20 bases between them. In DNA, the CDR3 is TGTGCCAGCTCTCCCCCCGGGGCGCGAGGGGACGAGCAGTACTTC. It specifies CASSPPGARGDEQYF.

The chain employs TRBV15 and TRBJ1-4; TRBD1 matches 8 bases. The CDR3 is 16 residues long. The V segment lost 3 bases and the J segment 8 bases; nucleotides outside the gene matches: 11. Germline loops: CDR1 LNHNV, CDR2 YYDKDF (reference sequence). This CDR3 is CATSRDQGAVSEKLFF. CDR3 coding DNA: TGTGCCACCAGCAGGGACCAGGGGGCGGTATCGGAAAAACTGTTTTTT.

The chain combines TRBV25-1 with TRBJ1-3; D is unclear. Germline V gene data show CDR1 as MGHDK and CDR2 as SYGVNS. Trimming took off 2 bases at V and 3 bases at J, with 14 bases between the two ends. This CDR3 is built from 16 residues. The DNA for the CDR3 is TGTGCCAGCAGTGAAGGTCACCGGAGGGATGGAAACACCATATATTTT. It translates to CASSEGHRRDGNTIYF.

As regards this clone: Other DNA variants within this sample encode the same CDR3. As DNA, the CDR3 is TGTGCCAGCAGACCCCGCGACAGGCCCTACAATGAGCAGTTCTTC. This encodes CASRPRDRPYNEQFF. J is TRBJ2-1 and V is TRBV28; weak D call: TRBD1 (6 bases). Looked up from germline, CDR1 is MDHEN and CDR2 is SYDVKM. This CDR3 spans 15 amino acids. Trimming pared 6 bases from V and 2 bases from J, leaving 14 bases between.

This clone came up a few times. The chain has TRBV18 and TRBJ2-7; TRBD1 agrees at 11 bases. V was clipped by 5 bases and J by 3 bases; unmatched bases: 6. Per germline, CDR1 KGHSH and CDR2 LQKENI. The CDR3 has 15 amino acids. As DNA, the CDR3 is TGTGCCAGCTCAAAGGGGGACAGGGGGTTCTACGAGCAGTACTTC. Amino acid sequence: CASSKGDRGFYEQYF. The variable domain in full, with the rest retrieved from reference TRBV18 and TRBJ2-7, is NAGVMQNPRHLVRRRGQEARLRCSPMKGHSHVYWYRQLPEEGLKFMVYLQKENIIDESGMPKERFSAEFPKEGPSILRIQQVVRGDSAAYFCASSKGDRGFYEQYFGPGTRLTVT.

The rearrangement links TRBV18 to TRBJ1-3; no clear D. This CDR3 region has 15 residues. CDR1 KGHSH and CDR2 LQKENI come from the germline V gene. Trimming left V 3 bases short and J 1 base short, with 10 bases between. CDR3 sequence reads: CASSPRADSGNTIYF. The CDR3 nucleotides are TGTGCCAGCTCACCTCGGGCAGATTCTGGAAACACCATATATTTT.

The chain employs TRBV6-5 and TRBJ2-4; a possible D gene is TRBD2 (6 bases). The V end lost 3 bases, the J end lost 1 base, and 10 bases lay between the germline ends. Per germline, CDR1 MNHEY and CDR2 SVGAGI. This CDR3 contains 15 residues. CDR3 sequence: CASSYAGFAKNIQYF. In DNA, the CDR3 is TGTGCCAGCAGTTATGCGGGGTTCGCCAAAAACATTCAGTACTTC.

The chain links TRBV18 to TRBJ1-4; TRBD1 is a possible D gene (6 bases). Trimming cost V 4 bases and J 11 bases, with 8 bases left between them. The CDR3 consists of 11 residues. CDR1 is KGHSH and CDR2 is LQKENI in the germline V gene. In DNA form, the CDR3 reads TGTGCCAGCTCACTGCAGGGGAAACTGTTTTTT. This gives the protein CASSLQGKLFF.